One sample yielded the 26 T cell receptor beta chains listed below, sequenced in a study of blood T cell repertoires in COVID-19. The data were produced by immunoSEQ multiplex PCR, yet TCRdb's version contains in-frame clones alone and is incomplete. The repertoire holds around 57,000 clones, approximately 91% seen once, with 3.5% to 5% in the top ten. Sequenced sample: peripheral blood. The receptors come from a man aged 50-60 years with acute or convalescent COVID-19.

The rearrangement links TRBV24-1 to TRBJ2-1; TRBD2 is a possible D gene (5 bases). Trimming removed 9 bases at V and 4 bases at J, with 18 bases between. The CDR3 has 15 amino acids. Looked up from germline, CDR1 is KGHDR and CDR2 is SFDVKD. CDR3 nucleotides: TGTGCCACCGAGATCACTAGGACTCAATACAATGAGCAGTTCTTC. The encoded protein is CATEITRTQYNEQFF.

V gene TRBV10-3 combines with J gene TRBJ2-1, with TRBD2 identical over 13 bases. V was pared by 3 bases and J by 8 bases, with 4 bases of the junction left unmatched. CDR3 length: 15 residues. The germline gives CDR1 ENHRY, CDR2 SYGVKD. CDR3 nucleotide sequence: TGTGCCATCAGTGATCGACTAGCGGGAGGCGATGAGCAGTTCTTC. Translated: CAISDRLAGGDEQFF.

The chain employs TRBV2 and TRBJ1-2; TRBD1 might be the D (5 bases). Deletions cut 4 bases from V and 2 bases from J, with 14 bases between. The CDR3 covers 15 residues. Germline CDR1 reads SNHLY; CDR2 reads FYNNEI. This CDR3 is CASSARQNPNYGYTF. CDR3 nucleotides: TGTGCCAGCAGTGCGCGACAGAACCCGAACTATGGCTACACCTTC.

This sequence joins TRBV6-1 and TRBJ2-7, with D tentatively TRBD1 (6 bases). Germline V gene data show CDR1 as MNHNS and CDR2 as SASEGT. V lost 3 bases, J lost 3 bases, and 12 bases lay in between. There are 14 residues in the CDR3. In nucleotides, the CDR3 is TGTGCCAGCAGTGAGGGGGCAAGAGGCTACGAGCAGTACTTC. Its protein product is CASSEGARGYEQYF.

The chain is built from TRBV6-1 and TRBJ2-1; possible D gene TRBD2, 6 bases. The CDR3 sequence is 19 residues long. Looked up from germline, CDR1 is MNHNS and CDR2 is SASEGT. The germline V and J ends were trimmed by 2 bases and 2 bases, with 22 bases remaining between them. CDR3 nucleotide sequence: TGTGCCAGCAGTGAACCCCGGGGCGGGGTGAAGGGGACCTACAATGAGCAGTTCTTC. It specifies CASSEPRGGVKGTYNEQFF.

V usage is TRBV7-8 and J usage is TRBJ1-5, with a possible D match to TRBD1 (5 bases). V shed 1 base and J shed 4 bases, with 20 bases lying between them. The CDR3 sequence is 18 residues long. Germline CDR1 and CDR2: SGHVS and FQNEAQ. The CDR3 sequence is CASSLGRGGKGFNQPQHF. Here the CDR3 DNA reads TGTGCCAGCAGCTTAGGCCGGGGGGGAAAGGGATTTAATCAGCCCCAGCATTTT.

The rearrangement links TRBV5-8 to TRBJ1-2, with a weak D call TRBD1 (6 bases). Germline V lookup: CDR1 SGHTS, CDR2 YDEGEE. The V gene lost 1 base and the J gene lost 3 bases, with 10 bases spanning the gap. This CDR3 spans 14 amino acids. CDR3 sequence (DNA): TGTGCCAGCAGCTTGTTGGGGGCCTACTATGGCTACACCTTC. It codes for CASSLLGAYYGYTF.

J is TRBJ2-4 and V is TRBV6-5; TRBD2 matches at 7 bases. The germline CDR1 and CDR2 sequences are MNHEY and SVGAGI. CDR3 length: 13 residues. Trimming at V came to 7 bases and at J to 4 bases, leaving 4 bases not matched to a gene. CDR3 nucleotide sequence: TGTGCCAGCAACCTAGCGGATAAAAACATTCAGTACTTC. This sequence encodes CASNLADKNIQYF.

This clone is a singleton in its sample. This chain links TRBV12-3 or TRBV12-4 with TRBJ2-7; D unresolved. The CDR3 runs to 11 residues. V shed 8 bases and J shed 7 bases, with 12 bases lying between them. CDR3 sequence (DNA): TGTGCCAGCTCGGCTAGGTGGGAGCAGTACTTC. It codes for CASSARWEQYF.

The chain links TRBV6-5 to TRBJ2-7, with TRBD2 matching over 7 bases. This CDR3 is built from 13 residues. In germline, CDR1 is MNHEY, CDR2 SVGAGI. The V gene end was trimmed by 4 bases and the J gene end by 13 bases; junction bases not matched to a gene: 13. CDR3: CASSSTGGTRLYF. For the CDR3, the DNA is TGTGCCAGCAGTTCCACCGGGGGGACCCGGCTTTACTTC.

The chain employs TRBV6-1 and TRBJ1-3; D possibly corresponds to TRBD1 (6 bases). CDR1 and CDR2 from the germline V gene are MNHNS and SASEGT. The CDR3 covers 18 residues. The V end was cut by 2 bases, the J end by 0 bases, with 17 bases between. CDR3 in amino acids: CASSETPLTGSSGNTIYF. The CDR3 DNA reads as TGTGCCAGCAGTGAAACACCCCTGACAGGCAGCTCTGGAAACACCATATATTTT.

The J gene is TRBJ1-2, the V gene TRBV6-6; D gene ambiguous. From germline, CDR1 is MNHNY and CDR2 SVGAGI (reference sequence). Trimming stripped 10 bases from V and 5 bases from J, with 11 bases between. The CDR3 covers 11 residues. Written as DNA, the CDR3 is TGTGCCACCCGGGAGAGGTATGGCTACACCTTC. Protein product: CATRERYGYTF.

This clone was recorded only once. Different DNA sequences within this sample yield the same CDR3. The chain links TRBV19 to TRBJ2-7, with 11 bases matching TRBD1. V shed 3 bases and J 2 bases; nucleotides not matched to a gene: 3. The CDR3 loop spans 15 amino acids. Germline lookup yields CDR1 LNHDA and CDR2 SQIVND (reference sequence). The CDR3 sequence: CASSIGTGGTYEQYF. The CDR3 DNA is TGTGCCAGTAGTATCGGGACAGGGGGAACCTACGAGCAGTACTTC.

The chain is built from TRBV7-8 and TRBJ2-1; 8 positions agree with TRBD2. This CDR3 has 15 amino acids. Trimming took 4 bases from V and 7 from J; bases not matched to a gene: 9. Germline lookup yields CDR1 SGHVS and CDR2 FQNEAQ. CDR3: CASSSQAGAGNEQFF. In DNA form, the CDR3 reads TGTGCCAGCAGCTCACAAGCGGGAGCGGGGAATGAGCAGTTCTTC.

This clone was found once. The CDR3 sequence is CASSHSSMNTEAFF. CDR3 DNA: TGTGCCAGCAGCCACTCATCCATGAACACTGAAGCTTTCTTT. This chain joins TRBV5-4 and TRBJ1-1; no clear D. Deletions cut 4 bases from V and 0 bases from J, with 10 bases between. The CDR3 sequence is 14 residues long. Germline lookup yields CDR1 SGHNT and CDR2 YYREEE (reference sequence). Looking up the rest from reference TRBV5-4 and TRBJ1-1 gives the full variable domain: ETGVTQSPTHLIKTRGQQVTLRCSSQSGHNTVSWYQQALGQGPQFIFQYYREEENGRGNFPPRFSGLQFPNYSSELNVNALELDDSALYLCASSHSSMNTEAFFGQGTRLTVV.

This chain joins TRBV10-3 and TRBJ1-5, with D tentatively TRBD1 (5 bases). V lost 9 bases and J lost 9, with 9 bases in between. Germline V gene sequence: CDR1 ENHRY, CDR2 SYGVKD. This CDR3 region has 10 residues. The CDR3 nucleotides read TGTGCCATTGGGAGGGGGCCCCAGCATTTT. Protein: CAIGRGPQHF.

This sequence joins TRBV18 and TRBJ1-1; no clear D. Germline V gives CDR1 KGHSH, CDR2 LQKENI. The CDR3 is 15 amino acids. Trimming took off 2 bases at V and 2 bases at J, with 12 bases between the two ends. DNA of the CDR3: TGTGCCAGCTCACCAGGGCAGGTGGGTAACACTGAAGCTTTCTTT. Protein: CASSPGQVGNTEAFF.

The chain has TRBV18 and TRBJ1-1; D gene ambiguous. V shed 3 bases and J shed 0 bases, with 5 bases lying between them. The CDR3 contains 13 residues. The germline CDR1 and CDR2 sequences are KGHSH and LQKENI. The CDR3 bases are TGTGCCAGCTCACCGTCTATGAACACTGAAGCTTTCTTT. Translation gives CASSPSMNTEAFF.

The CDR3 is CASSPSQTFGPLGGQPQHF. CDR3 DNA sequence: TGTGCCAGCAGCCCCTCGCAGACCTTCGGCCCACTAGGGGGTCAGCCCCAGCATTTT. The genes are TRBV7-8 and TRBJ1-5, with a possible D match to TRBD1 (6 bases). The CDR3 is made up of 19 amino acids. The V end lost 5 bases, the J end lost 6 bases, and 29 bases lay between the germline ends. In germline, CDR1 is SGHVS, CDR2 FQNEAQ.

This rearrangement joins TRBV5-4 to TRBJ2-7, with TRBD2 identical over 8 bases. Germline loops: CDR1 SGHNT, CDR2 YYREEE (reference sequence). The CDR3 extends over 16 amino acids. Unmatched junction bases numbered 10, after V lost 5 bases and J lost 0 bases. The DNA for the CDR3 is TGTGCCAGCAGTCCCGCGGGGGGAAGGGACTCCTACGAGCAGTACTTC. Residues: CASSPAGGRDSYEQYF.

The chain links TRBV7-9 to TRBJ1-1; tentatively, D is TRBD1 (6 bases). V lost 3 bases and J 4 bases, leaving 15 bases between the germline ends. From germline, CDR1 is SEHNR and CDR2 FQNEAQ (reference sequence). The CDR3 extends over 15 amino acids. CDR3 loop: CASSFFRGVGTEAFF. CDR3 in DNA: TGTGCCAGCAGCTTCTTCAGGGGAGTGGGCACTGAAGCTTTCTTT.

This clone was detected only once. The chain recombines TRBV3-1 (or the pseudogene TRBV3-2) with TRBJ2-3, with D perhaps TRBD2 (6 bases). The germline CDR1 and CDR2 sequences are LGHDT and YNNKEL (reference sequence). The CDR3 is made up of 16 amino acids. V gave up 0 bases and J gave up 0 bases, with 10 bases separating them. This chain's CDR3 is CASSQEQEGSTDTQYF. The CDR3 region has the DNA TGTGCCAGCAGCCAAGAACAGGAGGGTAGCACAGATACGCAGTATTTT.

The rearrangement uses TRBV5-1 and TRBJ1-6, with TRBD1 identical over 10 bases. Trimming took 4 bases from V and 9 from J; bases not matched to a gene: 13. This CDR3 is built from 17 residues. Germline loops: CDR1 SGHRS, CDR2 YFSETQ. The CDR3 region has the DNA TGCGCCAGCAGCAGAACCGGCCCTGACAGGGGGCTTTCACCCCTCCACTTT. Amino acids: CASSRTGPDRGLSPLHF.

The gene calls are TRBV7-8 and TRBJ2-5; D is ambiguous. Trimming cost V 0 bases and J 4 bases, with 3 bases left between them. The CDR3 sequence is 12 residues long. CDR1 is SGHVS, CDR2 FQNEAQ, per germline. The CDR3 loop reads CASSLAAETQYF. CDR3 nucleotides: TGTGCCAGCAGCTTAGCGGCAGAGACCCAGTACTTC.

This chain connects TRBV5-1 to TRBJ2-1; 10 bases fit TRBD2. Per the germline V gene, CDR1 is SGHRS and CDR2 is YFSETQ. Germline trimming cut 6 bases from V and 7 bases from J; bases unmatched to any gene: 10. The CDR3 runs to 15 residues. CDR3 sequence: CASKSSSGRVNEQFF. The DNA of the CDR3 is TGCGCCAGCAAATCCTCTAGCGGGAGAGTTAATGAGCAGTTCTTC.

The rearrangement links TRBV6-5 to TRBJ2-7; the D gene is possibly TRBD2 (5 bases). CDR1 is MNHEY, CDR2 SVGAGI, per germline. The CDR3 has 15 amino acids. V lost 6 bases and J lost 6, with 21 bases in between. DNA for the CDR3: TGTGCCAGCAGATTTTCGGCGGGTTCTGGAAGCGAGCAGTACTTC. Translation: CASRFSAGSGSEQYF.